These T cell receptor beta chains were read from a single sample in a study of regulatory T cells in long-lasting Graves disease. TCRdb reprocessed the multiplex PCR reads via MiXCR and lists one record per CDR3 protein. Of some 410,000 distinct CDR3 sequences listed, around 15% were seen once; the top ten hold approximately 12%. The sample also formed part of further work on T cells in Graves' hyperthyroidism and ophthalmopathy.

The source was peripheral blood mononuclear cells (PBMCs), collected at new diagnosis, from a patient treated with antithyroid drugs. Source of these receptors: a young woman with Graves disease. Each CDR3 is given with its conserved first and last residue. Fields, in order: clone size, V gene, J gene, D gene, CDR3 DNA, CDR3 protein. The D gene is left open where the match is weak. A row's size may be missing; if present it is once, few, many or a size class.

clone size: few
V gene: TRBV19
J gene: TRBJ2-7
D gene: TRBD1
CDR3 DNA: TGTGCCACCAAGAGAAAAAACCGGGACAGGGAGCAGTACTTC
CDR3 protein: CATKRKNRDREQYF

clone size: many
V gene: TRBV2
J gene: TRBJ2-7
D gene: -
CDR3 DNA: TGTGCCAGCACTACGGACGGATCGTACGAGCAGTACTTC
CDR3 protein: CASTTDGSYEQYF

clone size: many
V gene: TRBV6-9
J gene: TRBJ2-7
D gene: -
CDR3 DNA: TGTGCCAGCAGTTACAGGGAGAGCCTCCACGAGCAGTACTTC
CDR3 protein: CASSYRESLHEQYF

clone size: -
V gene: TRBV4-2
J gene: TRBJ2-5
D gene: -
CDR3 DNA: TGTGCCAGCAGCCAAGATCCTAAGGCTAAAGAGACCCAGTACTTC
CDR3 protein: CASSQDPKAKETQYF

clone size: -
V gene: TRBV27
J gene: TRBJ2-7
D gene: -
CDR3 DNA: TGTGCCAGCAGCGAAAGGGACACCCGCTACGAGCAGTACTTC
CDR3 protein: CASSERDTRYEQYF

clone size: few
V gene: TRBV7-9
J gene: TRBJ2-2
D gene: -
CDR3 DNA: TGTGCCAGCAGCTCTCTTCCCGGTGGCACCGGGGAGCTGTTTTTT
CDR3 protein: CASSSLPGGTGELFF

clone size: few
V gene: TRBV4-2
J gene: TRBJ1-5
D gene: -
CDR3 DNA: TGTGCCAGCAGCCAAGATTTCAGAGGGGGGAATCAGCCCCAGCATTTT
CDR3 protein: CASSQDFRGGNQPQHF

clone size: many
V gene: TRBV30
J gene: TRBJ1-1
D gene: -
CDR3 DNA: TGTGCCTGGGGGGTCCGTGGGAACACTGAAGCTTTCTTT
CDR3 protein: CAWGVRGNTEAFF

clone size: few
V gene: TRBV5-5
J gene: TRBJ2-1
D gene: TRBD2
CDR3 DNA: TGTGCCAGCAGTTCCTATTTAGCGGGAGGTTCCTGCAATGAGCAGTTCTTC
CDR3 protein: CASSSYLAGGSCNEQFF

clone size: few
V gene: TRBV6-4
J gene: TRBJ2-1
D gene: -
CDR3 DNA: TGTGCCAGCCCGGGCCAAACAAATGAGCAGTTCTTC
CDR3 protein: CASPGQTNEQFF

clone size: many
V gene: TRBV5-5
J gene: TRBJ1-1
D gene: -
CDR3 DNA: TGTGCCAGCAGCCCATGGGAGGGGGGCACTGAAGCTTTCTTT
CDR3 protein: CASSPWEGGTEAFF

clone size: many
V gene: TRBV12-3/TRBV12-4
J gene: TRBJ1-1
D gene: -
CDR3 DNA: TGTGCCAGCGAAGCAGGGGCCATGAACACTGAAGCTTTCTTT
CDR3 protein: CASEAGAMNTEAFF

clone size: few
V gene: TRBV29-1
J gene: TRBJ2-1
D gene: -
CDR3 DNA: TGCAGCGCCGTCACTCTAGCCAGCTCCTACAATGAGCAGTTCTTC
CDR3 protein: CSAVTLASSYNEQFF

clone size: many
V gene: TRBV13
J gene: TRBJ2-1
D gene: TRBD1
CDR3 DNA: TGTGCCAGCAGCCACAGGGGTTCCTACAATGAGCAGTTCTTC
CDR3 protein: CASSHRGSYNEQFF

clone size: -
V gene: TRBV7-9
J gene: TRBJ2-2
D gene: TRBD2
CDR3 DNA: TGTGCCAGCAGCTTACCGCGGGAGAGATTGGAGCTGTTTTTT
CDR3 protein: CASSLPRERLELFF